This section outlines one TCR beta chain sequence together with its context. Its antigen is not identified. Each CDR3 protein is one row after TCRdb ran MiXCR on the 5' RACE reads. Altogether roughly 700,000 distinct CDR3 sequences are present, around 20% being singletons, with the ten largest covering around 20%. The CDR3 spans 14 residues. The V gene lost 6 bases and the J gene lost 2 bases, with 12 bases spanning the gap. This entry is derived from a study of CD8 T cells in ankylosing spondylitis. The study's findings and limits: Matched ankylosing spondylitis synovial fluid reportedly contained a significantly enriched population of disease-linked clones. Typical of ankylosing spondylitis blood, it appeared, was a TCR beta motif of eight highly homologous variants.

The rearrangement joins TRBV12-3 or TRBV12-4 to TRBJ2-3, with D possibly called TRBD1 or TRBD2 (5 bases each). The source is a male donor with ankylosing spondylitis. Sequencing used blood, either unsorted or a sorted T cell fraction (not recorded which). CDR3 DNA: TGTGCCAGCAGCGGACGGGGCCACACAGATACGCAGTATTTT. Residues: CASSGRGHTDTQYF.